The present T cell receptor beta chain was sequenced within a study of blood T cells in healthy people across ages. The second PCR ran roughly 7 to 12 cycles with a sample-barcoded 5' primer and J-beta primers. One entry per CDR3 protein, called by TCRdb with MiXCR from the 5' RACE reads. Of 600,000 to 800,000 distinct CDR3 sequences in the sample, around 50% were seen once. This clonotype was recorded many times. The antigen is not known. The CDR3 length is 16 residues. Trimming at V came to 7 bases and at J to 1 base, leaving 9 bases not matched to a gene. Study-wide results and caveats: The study could not conclusively compare naive and antigen-experienced cells, given its unsorted PBMCs.

The rearrangement joins TRBV12-3 or TRBV12-4 to TRBJ2-1; the match to TRBD2 covers 8 bases. The clonotype comes from an elderly woman in good health. The sample comprised blood. CDR3 DNA: TGTGCCAGCACCCAACGCGGGGGGCTGTCCTACAATGAGCAGTTCTTC. It codes for CASTQRGGLSYNEQFF.